This T cell receptor beta chain was sequenced in a study of cytomegalovirus exposure and HLA in healthy donors. Study-level background: Tens of millions of unique TCRs from HLA-typed donors made up an early data release. Study conclusions and caveats: In an earlier analysis, most TCR beta V segments were productive about 87% or about 30% of the time. In a later analysis, V- and J-gene trimming of beta chains associated with a DCLRE1C missense variant, replicated independently.

In the PCR, 60 Vbeta and 13 Jbeta primers were used. Libraries were prepared by immunoSEQ multiplex PCR; TCRdb keeps only in-frame clonotypes and omits some of them. The repertoire holds under 200,000 clones, with roughly 13% as singletons. Concerning this clone itself: As yet, its antigen is unknown.

CDR1 and CDR2 from the germline V gene are LGHNA and YSLEER. This CDR3 comprises 15 residues. The V and J ends lost 0 bases and 1 base respectively, with 7 bases between them. The chain carries TRBV4-3 and TRBJ1-5; no definite D call. Sequenced material: PBMCs. This sequence was found in a man aged 50-59 years in good health and CMV-seropositive. The CDR3 spells CASSQDGQSNQPQHF. For the CDR3, the DNA is TGCGCCAGCAGCCAAGATGGCCAGAGCAATCAGCCCCAGCATTTT.